The text below deals with one TCR beta chain. Germline lookup yields CDR1 KGHDR and CDR2 SFDVKD. Trimming pared 6 bases from V and 2 bases from J, leaving 5 bases between. The length of the CDR3 is 12 residues. This sample stems from a study of blood T cell repertoires in COVID-19. Study in general: Italy, Spain and the United States were the sources of the convalescent and acute COVID-19 samples. The analysed material was cDNA or gDNA that came from T cells, B-cell-depleted T cells, or PBMCs.

In the authors' methods: Nucleated cell counts were estimated from reference gene primer amplification. Only in-frame clones appear in the TCRdb table, and some are missing; sequencing was by immunoSEQ multiplex PCR. For V, J and clone size, that table is used; D and trimming come from the DNA. This table has roughly 230,000 clones, 83% appearing once. The sequence came from a woman in her forties or fifties with acute or convalescent COVID-19. V and J are TRBV24-1 and TRBJ2-3; D remains unclear. The sample was peripheral blood. The CDR3 reads CATSTFTDTQYF. DNA of the CDR3: TGTGCCACCAGTACTTTCACAGATACGCAGTATTTT.